Each of the 9 T cell receptor beta chains below was sequenced from the same sample in a study of blood T cell repertoires in COVID-19 (dated by TCRdb to the early 2020s). The method behind the library was the immunoSEQ multiplex PCR assay. This immuneACCESS table, as held by TCRdb, lists in-frame sequences with V and J called but not all clones. Of the missing ones, under half trace to an unresolved V gene in checked studies; the others have no known cause. The sample has over 75,000 clones on record, 89% of them singletons. Jointly, the top ten make up roughly 4.9% of the sample. Input material: peripheral blood. These receptors all come from a woman of 80 years or more with active COVID-19.

The chain has TRBV3-1 (or the pseudogene TRBV3-2) and TRBJ2-7; D remains ambiguous. Looked up from germline, CDR1 is LGHDT and CDR2 is YNNKEL (reference sequence). CDR3 length: 14 amino acids. Trimming took off 4 bases at V and 4 bases at J, with 14 bases between the two ends. The CDR3 DNA is TGTGCCAGCAGCCTTTCCCCCAGTATTTACGAGCAGTACTTC. Translation: CASSLSPSIYEQYF.

The J gene is TRBJ2-7, the V gene TRBV7-9; perhaps TRBD2 as D (6 bases). V lost 7 bases and J 1 base, leaving 14 bases between the germline ends. The germline gives CDR1 SEHNR, CDR2 FQNEAQ (reference sequence). This CDR3 comprises 14 residues. The CDR3: CASTFDGGSYEQYF. CDR3 in DNA: TGTGCCAGCACTTTTGATGGGGGGTCCTACGAGCAGTACTTC.

V usage is TRBV3-1 (or the pseudogene TRBV3-2) and J usage is TRBJ2-3, with TRBD2 identical over 7 bases. V was clipped by 5 bases and J by 5 bases; unmatched bases: 19. Germline V CDR1 and CDR2: LGHDT, YNNKEL (reference sequence). The CDR3 has 18 residues. In DNA form, the CDR3 reads TGTGCCAGCAGCTCCGGACTAGGAGGGCCTCAAGGTATAGATACGCAGTATTTT. It codes for CASSSGLGGPQGIDTQYF.

The chain links TRBV7-9 to TRBJ2-7, with 7 bases lining up with TRBD1. Germline CDR1 reads SEHNR; CDR2 reads FQNEAQ (reference sequence). V gave up 5 bases and J gave up 0 bases; unmatched junction bases: 7. CDR3 length equals 15 residues. The CDR3 DNA reads TGTGCCAGCAGCGGTGGACAGGTGAGCTCCTACGAGCAGTACTTC. Translation: CASSGGQVSSYEQYF.

This chain links TRBV7-9 with TRBJ2-3; TRBD2 aligns across 7 bases. The CDR3 has 16 residues. Germline V gives CDR1 SEHNR, CDR2 FQNEAQ (reference sequence). V gave up 7 bases and J gave up 0 bases; unmatched junction bases: 10. The CDR3 DNA reads as TGTGCCAGCACCCCTGGCCTAGCGGCTAGCACAGATACGCAGTATTTT. As protein: CASTPGLAASTDTQYF.

This clone appeared once. The V and J genes are TRBV6-1 and TRBJ2-2; 10 positions match TRBD2. Germline V CDR1 and CDR2: MNHNS, SASEGT. CDR3 size: 15 residues. With 3 bases clipped from V and 7 bases from J, the junction kept 5 bases outside the gene matches. Here the CDR3 DNA reads TGTGCCAGCAGTGAGACTAGCGGGCAGGTCGGGGAGCTGTTTTTT. Protein product: CASSETSGQVGELFF.

The CDR3 loop reads CASSLLRGGNEKLFF. CDR3 nucleotides: TGTGCCAGCAGTCTCCTGAGGGGGGGCAACGAAAAACTGTTTTTT. J is TRBJ1-4 and V is TRBV28; TRBD1 might be the D (6 bases). The CDR3 runs 15 residues. Between the trimmed V and J ends, which lost 5 bases and 8 bases, there was a span of 18 bases. Germline CDR1 reads MDHEN; CDR2 reads SYDVKM.

The J gene is TRBJ2-5, the V gene TRBV7-7; D might be TRBD1 (6 bases). V shed 5 bases and J shed 2 bases, with 12 bases lying between them. CDR1 is SSHAT, CDR2 FNYEAQ, per germline (reference sequence). This CDR3 contains 14 residues. CDR3 nucleotide sequence: TGTGCCAGCAGCCTCCGGGACACGCAAGAGACCCAGTACTTC. Translating it yields CASSLRDTQETQYF.

The genes are TRBV5-6 and TRBJ2-5, with TRBD2 as a possible D gene (6 bases). V lost 5 bases and J 4 bases, leaving 18 bases between the germline ends. CDR3 length: 15 amino acids. Per the germline V gene, CDR1 is SGHDT and CDR2 is YYEEEE. The CDR3 sequence is CASSRIQGLVETQYF. The CDR3, as DNA: TGTGCCAGCAGTAGGATCCAGGGACTCGTAGAGACCCAGTACTTC.